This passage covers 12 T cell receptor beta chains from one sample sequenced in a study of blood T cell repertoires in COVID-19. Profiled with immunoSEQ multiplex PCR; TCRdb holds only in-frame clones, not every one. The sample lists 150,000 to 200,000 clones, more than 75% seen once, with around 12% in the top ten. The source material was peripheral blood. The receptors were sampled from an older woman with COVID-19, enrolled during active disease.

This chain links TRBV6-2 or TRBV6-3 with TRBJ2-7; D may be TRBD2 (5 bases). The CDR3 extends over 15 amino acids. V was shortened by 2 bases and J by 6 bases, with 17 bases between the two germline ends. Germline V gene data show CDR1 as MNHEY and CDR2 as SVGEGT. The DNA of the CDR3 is TGTGCCAGCAGTTACGACCCAGCGGTAGCAGCCGAGCAGTACTTC. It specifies CASSYDPAVAAEQYF.

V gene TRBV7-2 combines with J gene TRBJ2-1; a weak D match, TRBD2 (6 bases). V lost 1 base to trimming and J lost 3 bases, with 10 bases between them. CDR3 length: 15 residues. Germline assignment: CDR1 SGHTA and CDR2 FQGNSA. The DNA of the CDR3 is TGTGCCAGCAGCTTAGTTCTAGCGAGCTACAATGAGCAGTTCTTC. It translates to CASSLVLASYNEQFF.

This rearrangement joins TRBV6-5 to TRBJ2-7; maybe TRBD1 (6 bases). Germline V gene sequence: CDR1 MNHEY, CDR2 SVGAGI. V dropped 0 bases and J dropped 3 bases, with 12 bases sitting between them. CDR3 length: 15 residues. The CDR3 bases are TGTGCCAGCAGTTACTCGAAGCCGACAGGCTACGAGCAGTACTTC. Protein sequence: CASSYSKPTGYEQYF.

CDR3 amino acids: CASSDFGGTEAFF. CDR3 coding DNA: TGTGCCAGTAGCGATTTTGGAGGGACTGAAGCTTTCTTT. This rearrangement joins TRBV19 to TRBJ1-1; no firm D call. This CDR3 contains 13 residues. The germline V and J ends were trimmed by 6 bases and 5 bases, with 13 bases remaining between them. From germline, CDR1 is LNHDA and CDR2 SQIVND (reference sequence).

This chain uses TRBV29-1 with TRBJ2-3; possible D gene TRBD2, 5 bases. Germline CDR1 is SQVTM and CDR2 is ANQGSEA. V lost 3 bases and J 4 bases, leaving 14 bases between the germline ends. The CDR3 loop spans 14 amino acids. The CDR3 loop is CSVDLSEVADTQYF. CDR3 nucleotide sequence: TGCAGCGTTGATCTCTCGGAGGTGGCAGATACGCAGTATTTT.

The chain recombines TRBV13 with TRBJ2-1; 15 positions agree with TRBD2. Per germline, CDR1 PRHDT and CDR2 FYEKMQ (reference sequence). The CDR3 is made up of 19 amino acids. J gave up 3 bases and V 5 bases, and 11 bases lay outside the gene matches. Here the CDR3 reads CASSNEAGLAGGFYNEQFF. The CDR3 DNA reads TGTGCCAGCAGCAACGAAGCGGGACTAGCGGGAGGCTTCTACAATGAGCAGTTCTTC.

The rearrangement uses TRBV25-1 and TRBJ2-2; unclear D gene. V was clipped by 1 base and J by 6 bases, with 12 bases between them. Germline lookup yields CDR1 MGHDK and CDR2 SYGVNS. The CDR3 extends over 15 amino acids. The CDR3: CASSESRIAPGELFF. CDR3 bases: TGTGCCAGCAGTGAATCCAGGATTGCCCCCGGGGAGCTGTTTTTT. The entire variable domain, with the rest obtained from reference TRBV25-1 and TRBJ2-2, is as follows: EADIYQTPRYLVIGTGKKITLECSQTMGHDKMYWYQQDPGMELHLIHYSYGVNSTEKGDLSSESTVSRIRTEHFPLTLESARPSHTSQYLCASSESRIAPGELFFGEGSRLTVL.

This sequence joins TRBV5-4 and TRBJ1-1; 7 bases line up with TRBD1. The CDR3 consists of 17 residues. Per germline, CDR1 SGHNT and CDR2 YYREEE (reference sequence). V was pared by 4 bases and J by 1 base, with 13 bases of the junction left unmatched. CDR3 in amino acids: CASSPGTEAARNTEAFF. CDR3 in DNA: TGTGCCAGCAGCCCCGGGACAGAAGCAGCCCGGAACACTGAAGCTTTCTTT.

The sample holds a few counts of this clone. The CDR3 nucleotides read TGTGCCAGCAGTCGGGGACTAGCGGGAGGGGAGACCGGGGAGCTGTTTTTT. It translates to CASSRGLAGGETGELFF. This chain uses TRBV6-2 or TRBV6-3 with TRBJ2-2, with 16 bases identical to TRBD2. The CDR3 length is 17 residues. The V gene's germline CDR1 is MNHEY and CDR2 SVGEGT. With 5 bases clipped from V and 5 bases from J, the junction kept 5 bases outside the gene matches.

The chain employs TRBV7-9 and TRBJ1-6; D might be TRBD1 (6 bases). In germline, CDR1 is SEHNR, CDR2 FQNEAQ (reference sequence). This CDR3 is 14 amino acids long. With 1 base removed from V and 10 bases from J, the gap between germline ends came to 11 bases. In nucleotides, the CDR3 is TGTGCCAGCAGCTTAGACGGCAGGGGCTCACCCCTCCACTTT. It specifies CASSLDGRGSPLHF.

DNA of the CDR3: TGTGCCAGCAGCCTAATGGACTTGGGGGAGCAGTACTTC. Protein: CASSLMDLGEQYF. The gene calls are TRBV6-2 or TRBV6-3 and TRBJ2-7; TRBD2 might be the D (5 bases). V was cut by 6 bases and J by 7 bases, with 16 bases left in between. CDR3 length equals 13 residues. CDR1 and CDR2 from the germline V gene are MNHEY and SVGEGT.

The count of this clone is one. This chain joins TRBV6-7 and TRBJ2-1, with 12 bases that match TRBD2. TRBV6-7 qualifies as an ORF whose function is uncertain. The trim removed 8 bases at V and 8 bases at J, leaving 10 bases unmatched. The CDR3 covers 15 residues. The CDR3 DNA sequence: TGTGCCAGCCTTATGACTAGCGGGAGTTGGGATGAGCAGTTCTTC. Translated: CASLMTSGSWDEQFF.